This T cell receptor (beta chain) is from a study of monozygotic twins with inflammatory bowel disease. TCRdb re-called the 5' RACE reads, yielding one record per CDR3 amino acid sequence without DNA. The data include a few hundred thousand distinct CDR3 sequences; the top ten clones carry approximately 2.3%. The CDR3 is 14 residues long. Germline V CDR1 and CDR2: SEHNR, FQNEAQ (reference sequence). The TCR sequence derives from a human donor with ulcerative colitis or Crohn's disease, or a healthy co-twin of an affected twin (not recorded which). The rearrangement links TRBV7-9 to TRBJ2-2. The material sequenced was blood. The CDR3 loop reads CASSSSLVAGELFF.